Shown below are 14 T cell receptor beta chains from a single sample sequenced in a study of cytomegalovirus exposure and HLA in healthy donors. The method was immunoSEQ multiplex PCR; TCRdb's version includes in-frame clones alone and lacks a portion of them. The sample shows approximately 240,000 clones, under 95% of them seen only once. Input material: PBMCs. These TCRs come from a woman aged 18-30 years in good health and CMV-seronegative.

The chain has TRBV19 and TRBJ1-2; D may be TRBD1 (5 bases). This CDR3 comprises 14 residues. V dropped 3 bases and J dropped 8 bases, with 16 bases sitting between them. Looked up from germline, CDR1 is LNHDA and CDR2 is SQIVND (reference sequence). The CDR3 DNA reads as TGTGCCAGTAGTATCATGGTCGGGGGTGACGGCTACACCTTC. It is translated as CASSIMVGGDGYTF.

This clone has only one observation. V and J are TRBV11-2 and TRBJ2-1; tentative D call: TRBD1 (5 bases). Germline V gives CDR1 SGHAT, CDR2 FQNNGV. This CDR3 region has 16 residues. V was trimmed by 0 bases and J by 4 bases, leaving 13 bases between them. CDR3 sequence (DNA): TGTGCCAGCAGCTTAGATTTCCGACAGTTATACAATGAGCAGTTCTTC. Translated, it gives CASSLDFRQLYNEQFF.

The chain carries TRBV7-9 and TRBJ2-1, with 9 bases that match TRBD2. The germline V gene has CDR1 SEHNR and CDR2 FQNEAQ (reference sequence). The V and J ends lost 8 bases and 2 bases, in that order; junction bases with no gene match: 4. The CDR3 is made up of 14 amino acids. Here the CDR3 DNA reads TGTGCCAGCGCGGGAGGGACCACCTACAATGAGCAGTTCTTC. Amino acid sequence: CASAGGTTYNEQFF.

The rearrangement uses TRBV7-9 and TRBJ1-3, with a tentative D call TRBD1 (6 bases). Deletions cut 5 bases from V and 3 bases from J, with 17 bases between. Germline CDR1 is SEHNR and CDR2 is FQNEAQ (reference sequence). The CDR3 has 16 residues. CDR3 region: CASSHYPGTSGNTIYF. The CDR3 DNA is TGTGCCAGCAGCCATTACCCCGGGACAAGTGGAAACACCATATATTTT.

This chain uses TRBV11-2 with TRBJ2-7; 7 nucleotides align to TRBD2. J was trimmed by 6 bases and V by 1 base; bases with no gene match: 9. This CDR3 is 15 amino acids long. CDR1 SGHAT and CDR2 FQNNGV come from the germline V gene. CDR3: CASSLGPGGHGEQYF. The CDR3 region has the DNA TGTGCCAGCAGCTTAGGGCCGGGAGGCCACGGCGAGCAGTACTTC.

V usage is TRBV7-2 and J usage is TRBJ1-1, with D possibly matching TRBD1 (6 bases). There are 13 residues in the CDR3. Germline loops: CDR1 SGHTA, CDR2 FQGNSA. With 5 bases removed from V and 5 bases from J, the gap between germline ends came to 12 bases. CDR3 loop: CASSTTGRTEAFF. The CDR3 DNA reads as TGTGCCAGCAGCACTACAGGGCGTACTGAAGCTTTCTTT. Supplemented by reference TRBV7-2 and TRBJ1-1, the full variable domain reads GAGVSQSPSNKVTEKGKDVELRCDPISGHTALYWYRQSLGQGLEFLIYFQGNSAPDKSGLPSDRFSAERTGGSVSTLTIQRTQQEDSAVYLCASSTTGRTEAFFGQGTRLTVV.

V and J are TRBV19 and TRBJ1-1; a possible D gene is TRBD1 (5 bases). The CDR3 sequence is 14 residues long. Germline CDR1 is LNHDA and CDR2 is SQIVND (reference sequence). The V end was cut by 7 bases, the J end by 2 bases, with 14 bases between. CDR3 sequence (DNA): TGTGCCAGTACCGCCTCACAGGCTAACACTGAAGCTTTCTTT. It encodes CASTASQANTEAFF.

The rearrangement joins TRBV30 to TRBJ1-2; perhaps TRBD1 as D (5 bases). V was cut by 5 bases and J by 8 bases, with 18 bases left in between. The CDR3 totals 13 residues. Looked up from germline, CDR1 is GTSNPN and CDR2 is SVGIG (reference sequence). The chain's CDR3 is CAWLRRGTNGYTF. CDR3 in DNA: TGTGCCTGGCTTCGGAGGGGCACGAACGGCTACACCTTC.

V gene TRBV28 combines with J gene TRBJ2-7; a weak D match, TRBD1 (5 bases). The CDR3 is 15 residues long. In germline, CDR1 is MDHEN, CDR2 SYDVKM. Trimming stripped 5 bases from V and 2 bases from J, with 16 bases between. Written as DNA, the CDR3 is TGTGCCAGCAGTAAACACAGGACGGTGACCTACGAGCAGTACTTC. Translation gives CASSKHRTVTYEQYF.

The chain links TRBV27 to TRBJ2-1, with TRBD2 matching over 7 bases. CDR3 size: 16 residues. Germline values: CDR1 MNHEY, CDR2 SMNVEV (reference sequence). Germline trimming cut 6 bases from V and 0 bases from J; bases unmatched to any gene: 8. CDR3 residues: CASRRDGGSSYNEQFF. In DNA, the CDR3 is TGTGCCAGCAGGCGGGATGGCGGGAGCTCCTACAATGAGCAGTTCTTC.

V is TRBV18 and J is TRBJ2-7; 11 bases match TRBD2. Germline lookup yields CDR1 KGHSH and CDR2 LQKENI. The CDR3 is 15 amino acids. The ends lost 1 base at V and 5 bases at J; junction bases unmatched: 4. CDR3 in DNA: TGTGCCAGCTCACCACGTACTAGCGGGAGCCACGAGCAGTACTTC. It encodes CASSPRTSGSHEQYF.

Only one count was recorded for this clone. The CDR3 protein is CASSEARLAGTGELFF. The DNA of the CDR3 is TGTGCCAGCAGTGAAGCGCGCCTCGCGGGGACCGGGGAGCTGTTTTTT. This chain connects TRBV2 to TRBJ2-2; D perhaps matches TRBD2 (6 bases). V dropped 0 bases and J dropped 5 bases, with 13 bases sitting between them. CDR1 and CDR2 (germline): SNHLY, FYNNEI. The CDR3 length is 16 residues.

This chain links TRBV10-1 with TRBJ1-2, with D unresolved. Germline CDR1 WNHNN, CDR2 SYGVQD (reference sequence). The CDR3 sequence is 15 residues long. Trimming removed 2 bases from V and 4 bases from J, with 14 bases in between. The CDR3 region is CASSEDPGRGYGYTF. The CDR3 DNA is TGCGCCAGCAGTGAGGATCCGGGGAGAGGCTATGGCTACACCTTC.

This clone was counted a single time. The rearrangement uses TRBV19 and TRBJ1-1; D unresolved. V was shortened by 9 bases and J by 0 bases, with 17 bases between the two germline ends. The CDR3 sequence is 15 residues long. CDR1 is LNHDA and CDR2 is SQIVND in the germline V gene (reference sequence). Here the CDR3 DNA reads TGTGCCAGCCTGTTGCGCCCTGAATTGAACACTGAAGCTTTCTTT. It codes for CASLLRPELNTEAFF.